The 15 T cell receptor beta chains below all came from one sample that was sequenced in a study of T cell changes during pregnancy in multiple sclerosis. TCRdb's table, derived via immunoSEQ multiplex PCR, lists solely in-frame clones and lacks some. Of 22,000 or so clones in the sample, about 89% are singletons; the top ten hold under 0.7%. The sequenced sample was CD4+ T cells from peripheral blood mononuclear cells, obtained after pregnancy. These receptors all stem from a female donor in good health, enrolled as a control in a pregnancy study.

V is TRBV14 and J is TRBJ1-3; D is perhaps TRBD1 (5 bases). The CDR3 has 15 amino acids. V lost 5 bases, J lost 8 bases, and 19 bases lay in between. The germline CDR1 and CDR2 sequences are SGHDN and FVKESK. The CDR3 reads CASSSWGRALDTIYF. DNA for the CDR3: TGTGCCAGCAGCTCTTGGGGCAGGGCTTTGGACACCATATATTTT. Together with reference TRBV14 and TRBJ1-3, the CDR3 gives the full variable domain: EAGVTQFPSHSVIEKGQTVTLRCDPISGHDNLYWYRRVMGKEIKFLLHFVKESKQDESGMPNNRFLAERTGGTYSTLKVQPAELEDSGVYFCASSSWGRALDTIYFGEGSWLTVV.

CDR3 nucleotide sequence: TGTGCCAGCAAGGGACAGGGAGAGAACGAGCAGTACTTC. Translation gives CASKGQGENEQYF. The J gene is TRBJ2-7, the V gene TRBV25-1, with 9 bases lining up with TRBD1. The germline CDR1 and CDR2 sequences are MGHDK and SYGVNS. Germline trimming cut 7 bases from V and 5 bases from J; bases unmatched to any gene: 6. The CDR3 extends over 13 amino acids.

The V and J genes are TRBV7-9 and TRBJ2-1, with 8 bases that match TRBD2. J lost 9 bases, V lost 5 bases, and 9 bases had no gene match. Germline V gives CDR1 SEHNR, CDR2 FQNEAQ (reference sequence). The length of the CDR3 is 14 residues. CDR3 sequence reads: CASSLTGGPGEQFF. The CDR3 nucleotides read TGTGCCAGCAGCCTGACGGGGGGGCCGGGTGAGCAGTTCTTC.

The chain uses TRBV10-3 and TRBJ2-1; perhaps TRBD2 as D (6 bases). From germline, CDR1 is ENHRY and CDR2 SYGVKD. The CDR3 is 15 residues long. V was clipped by 4 bases and J by 1 base, with 11 bases between them. Written as DNA, the CDR3 is TGTGCCATCAGTGTAGCGGAGGCTTCCTACAATGAGCAGTTCTTC. Encoded protein: CAISVAEASYNEQFF.

J is TRBJ2-3 and V is TRBV5-8; TRBD1 aligns across 7 bases. The CDR3 is 14 residues long. Germline V lookup: CDR1 SGHTS, CDR2 YDEGEE. Unmatched junction bases numbered 1, after V lost 2 bases and J lost 1 base. CDR3 residues: CASSFDRGTDTQYF. CDR3 sequence (DNA): TGTGCCAGCAGCTTCGACAGGGGCACAGATACGCAGTATTTT.

The genes are TRBV7-8 and TRBJ2-3; 9 bases are a match to TRBD2. J gave up 4 bases and V 3 bases, and 8 bases lay outside the gene matches. The CDR3 sequence is 16 residues long. The germline CDR1 and CDR2 sequences are SGHVS and FQNEAQ. DNA of the CDR3: TGTGCCAGCAGCTTCGGTGCTAGCGGGACCCCAGATACGCAGTATTTT. It yields the protein CASSFGASGTPDTQYF. Together with reference TRBV7-8 and TRBJ2-3, the CDR3 gives the full variable domain: GAGVSQSPRYKVAKRGQDVALRCDPISGHVSLFWYQQALGQGPEFLTYFQNEAQLDKSGLPSDRFFAERPEGSVSTLKIQRTQQEDSAVYLCASSFGASGTPDTQYFGPGTRLTVL.

This clone was counted between two and nine times. The chain employs TRBV27 and TRBJ1-1, with D perhaps matching TRBD1 (5 bases). Trimming shortened V by 7 bases and J by 1 base, and 10 bases separated the two germline ends. Germline V CDR1 and CDR2: MNHEY, SMNVEV (reference sequence). This CDR3 is built from 13 residues. The CDR3 sequence: CASKQGRNTEAFF. The CDR3 nucleotides read TGTGCCAGCAAGCAGGGCCGGAACACTGAAGCTTTCTTT.

The genes are TRBV28 and TRBJ1-2; D unclear. The V end lost 6 bases, the J end lost 5 bases, and 10 bases lay between the germline ends. CDR1 and CDR2 (germline): MDHEN, SYDVKM. This CDR3 comprises 12 residues. The DNA for the CDR3 is TGTGCCAGCAGGTCCGTAAATTATGGCTACACCTTC. Residues: CASRSVNYGYTF.

This clone was picked up one time. J is TRBJ2-3 and V is TRBV18; 8 nucleotides align to TRBD2. V was pared by 6 bases and J by 1 base, with 0 bases of the junction left unmatched. This CDR3 region has 13 residues. Germline V gene sequence: CDR1 KGHSH, CDR2 LQKENI. This CDR3 reads CASSSGGTDTQYF. CDR3 sequence (DNA): TGTGCCAGCTCTAGCGGGGGCACAGATACGCAGTATTTT. The variable domain in full, with the rest retrieved from reference TRBV18 and TRBJ2-3, is NAGVMQNPRHLVRRRGQEARLRCSPMKGHSHVYWYRQLPEEGLKFMVYLQKENIIDESGMPKERFSAEFPKEGPSILRIQQVVRGDSAAYFCASSSGGTDTQYFGPGTRLTVL.

The chain is built from TRBV7-3 and TRBJ2-2, with 8 nucleotides matching TRBD2. This CDR3 region has 14 residues. The ends lost 5 bases at V and 4 bases at J; junction bases unmatched: 3. CDR1 and CDR2 from the germline V gene are SGHTA and FQGTGA. CDR3 residues: CASSAGTSTGELFF. The DNA for the CDR3 is TGTGCCAGCAGCGCCGGGACTAGCACCGGGGAGCTGTTTTTT.

This clone was detected once. The chain uses TRBV27 and TRBJ2-7; a weak D match, TRBD1 (6 bases). Trimming stripped 5 bases from V and 7 bases from J, with 15 bases between. This CDR3 spans 13 amino acids. Looked up from germline, CDR1 is MNHEY and CDR2 is SMNVEV (reference sequence). The CDR3 nucleotides read TGTGCCAGCAGTAGGACAGTGCCTACGGAGCAGTACTTC. As protein: CASSRTVPTEQYF.

CDR3 coding DNA: TGTGCCAGTACTCGTGGGACAGGAGGGTATGGCTACACCTTC. As protein: CASTRGTGGYGYTF. The rearrangement uses TRBV19 and TRBJ1-2, with 8 positions matching TRBD1. Germline V CDR1 and CDR2: LNHDA, SQIVND (reference sequence). This CDR3 has 14 amino acids. The ends lost 7 bases at V and 5 bases at J; junction bases unmatched: 9.

The chain combines TRBV28 with TRBJ2-7, with TRBD1 identical over 8 bases. V was clipped by 7 bases and J by 2 bases; unmatched bases: 7. This CDR3 has 14 residues. The V gene's germline CDR1 is MDHEN and CDR2 SYDVKM. The CDR3 region has the DNA TGTGCCAGCACCAACCCGACAGGGGCCTACGAGCAGTACTTC. Its protein is CASTNPTGAYEQYF. The complete variable domain, with remaining parts taken from reference TRBV28 and TRBJ2-7, reads DVKVTQSSRYLVKRTGEKVFLECVQDMDHENMFWYRQDPGLGLRLIYFSYDVKMKEKGDIPEGYSVSREKKERFSLILESASTNQTSMYLCASTNPTGAYEQYFGPGTRLTVT.

The V and J genes are TRBV10-3 and TRBJ2-5, with 7 nucleotides matching TRBD2. CDR3 length: 17 amino acids. The junction had 13 bases not matched to a gene; V was cut back by 2 bases and J by 4 bases. The germline gives CDR1 ENHRY, CDR2 SYGVKD. The CDR3 coding sequence is TGTGCCATCAGTGAGCCCCCCTGGGAGGGGATCGGAGAGACCCAGTACTTC. Its translation: CAISEPPWEGIGETQYF.

The chain uses TRBV9 and TRBJ1-3; TRBD1 agrees at 10 bases. Germline V gives CDR1 SGDLS, CDR2 YYNGEE. CDR3 length: 17 amino acids. The J segment lost 4 bases and the V segment lost 0 bases, leaving 7 bases of the junction unmatched. The CDR3 sequence is CASSVGGTGVSGNTIYF. In DNA form, the CDR3 reads TGTGCCAGCAGCGTAGGAGGGACAGGGGTGTCAGGAAACACCATATATTTT. The whole variable domain, filled in from reference TRBV9 and TRBJ1-3, reads DSGVTQTPKHLITATGQRVTLRCSPRSGDLSVYWYQQSLDQGLQFLIQYYNGEERAKGNILERFSAQQFPDLHSELNLSSLELGDSALYFCASSVGGTGVSGNTIYFGEGSWLTVV.